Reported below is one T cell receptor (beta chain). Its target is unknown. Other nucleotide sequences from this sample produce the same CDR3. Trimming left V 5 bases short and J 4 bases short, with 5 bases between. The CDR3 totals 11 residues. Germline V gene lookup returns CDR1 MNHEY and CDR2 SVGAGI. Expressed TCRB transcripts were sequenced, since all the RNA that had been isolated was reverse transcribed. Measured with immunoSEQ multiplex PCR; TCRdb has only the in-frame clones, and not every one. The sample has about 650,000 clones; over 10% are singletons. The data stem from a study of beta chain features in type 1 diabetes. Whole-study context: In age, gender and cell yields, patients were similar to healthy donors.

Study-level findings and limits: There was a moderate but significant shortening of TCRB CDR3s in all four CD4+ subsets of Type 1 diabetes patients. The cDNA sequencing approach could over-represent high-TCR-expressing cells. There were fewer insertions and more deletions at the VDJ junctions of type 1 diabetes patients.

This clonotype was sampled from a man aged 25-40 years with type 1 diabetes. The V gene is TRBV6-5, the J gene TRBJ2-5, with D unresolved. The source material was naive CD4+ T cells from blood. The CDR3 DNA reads TGTGCCAGCAGTCGAGGAGAGACCCAGTACTTC. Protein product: CASSRGETQYF.